This T cell receptor beta chain was found in a study of T cell responses to AZD1222 COVID-19 vaccine. Whole-study context: Analyses pooled second doses at about 4 or about 12 weeks.

Study outcomes and limitations: Donors in the cohort were predominantly white British and more often female, and clonal diversity was possibly underestimated. The breadth and depth of Spike-specific TCRs increased once two AZD1222 doses had been given. Seropositive status at baseline applied to only five or six AZD1222 recipients.

Germline V gene lookup returns CDR1 SGHTA and CDR2 FQGNSA. Trimming cost V 5 bases and J 5 bases; bases outside gene matches: 9. The CDR3 loop spans 15 amino acids. As regards this clone: Its specificity is not known.

Data came from immunoSEQ multiplex PCR; TCRdb stores just in-frame clones and leaves some out. The table has fewer than 100,000 clones, roughly 84% seen once. The origin of this receptor is an adult in good health. This chain joins TRBV7-2 and TRBJ2-5; 9 nucleotides agree with TRBD2. The sample in question was peripheral blood, obtained on day 0 of AZD1222 vaccination. DNA for the CDR3: TGTGCCAGCAGCCCTCTGCGGGGGGGCCCTGAGACCCAGTACTTC. Translating it yields CASSPLRGGPETQYF.